This T cell receptor beta chain was captured by sequencing in a study of T cell repertoires in cytomegalovirus infection. As regards this clonotype: Its antigen is as yet unknown.

TCRdb processed the reads anew with MiXCR; each CDR3 protein has one entry. In the table there are fewer than 60,000 distinct CDR3 sequences, 20% of which are singletons. The CDR3 consists of 15 residues. CDR1 and CDR2 (germline): MNHNS, SASEGT. The V and J ends lost 7 bases and 3 bases respectively, with 18 bases between them. Overall study results and limits: People with CMV and the relevant HLA were identified by cumulative public TCR beta family frequency. HLA-C-restricted CMV-specific TCR beta clonotypes prevailed in the ex vivo response.

Sample: CD8+ T cells from cultured PBMCs, taken from culture after CMV antigen stimulation. The chain has TRBV6-1 and TRBJ2-5; D is undetermined. The receptor was isolated from a human donor in good health (CMV status not recorded). Some clones in this sample may be carry-over from other donors' samples. CDR3 sequence reads: CASTVRTVRKETQYF. CDR3 in DNA: TGTGCCAGCACTGTACGGACGGTTCGTAAAGAGACCCAGTACTTC.